The 27 T cell receptor beta chains below all came from one sample that was sequenced in a study of early T cells in non-severe SARS-CoV-2 infection. Via MiXCR, TCRdb re-called the 5' RACE reads, giving one row per CDR3 protein. Here the sample spans just over 60,000 distinct CDR3 sequences, about 9.9% being singletons. Source material: whole blood. The receptors were gathered from an adult who was a healthcare worker with PCR-confirmed SARS-CoV-2 infection or an uninfected control (not recorded which).

The rearrangement joins TRBV20-1 to TRBJ2-3, with D possibly TRBD2 on 6 matching bases. The ends were cut back, 1 base at V and 0 bases at J, with 8 bases in the middle. The V gene's germline CDR1 is DFQATT and CDR2 SNEGSKA (reference sequence). The CDR3 is made up of 14 amino acids. The DNA for the CDR3 is TGCAGTGCTAGAGGCGGGGTTAGCACAGATACGCAGTATTTT. It yields the protein CSARGGVSTDTQYF.

The V and J genes are TRBV7-9 and TRBJ1-5; 7 bases fit TRBD1. The CDR3 extends over 14 amino acids. Germline CDR1 is SEHNR and CDR2 is FQNEAQ (reference sequence). The junction had 5 bases not matched to a gene; V was cut back by 4 bases and J by 5 bases. The CDR3 DNA sequence: TGTGCCAGCAGCTACACAGGGGACCATCAGCCCCAGCATTTT. Residues: CASSYTGDHQPQHF.

This clonotype was observed a handful of times. V usage is TRBV6-2 or TRBV6-3 and J usage is TRBJ1-3; D ambiguous. Per the germline V gene, CDR1 is MNHEY and CDR2 is SVGEGT. Deletions cut 2 bases from V and 2 bases from J, with 16 bases between. The CDR3 extends over 17 amino acids. In nucleotides, the CDR3 is TGTGCCAGCAGTTACATCCCCGGGTCGAGCACTGGAAACACCATATATTTT. Amino acid sequence: CASSYIPGSSTGNTIYF.

The V call is TRBV6-6, the J call TRBJ1-2; no clear D. The CDR3 is 13 residues long. Germline values: CDR1 MNHNY, CDR2 SVGAGI (reference sequence). With 3 bases removed from V and 4 bases from J, the gap between germline ends came to 9 bases. The DNA for the CDR3 is TGTGCCAGCAGTTATGAGGGAACCTATGGCTACACCTTC. This gives the protein CASSYEGTYGYTF.

This clonotype was observed a handful of times. The chain joins TRBV12-3 or TRBV12-4 to TRBJ2-5; TRBD2 agrees at 9 bases. V shed 3 bases, J shed 9 bases, and the junction held 11 bases outside the gene matches. The CDR3 length is 15 residues. CDR3 sequence reads: CASSFVSGGPGAQYF. The CDR3 DNA sequence: TGTGCCAGCAGTTTTGTTAGCGGGGGCCCCGGGGCCCAGTACTTC.

This chain links TRBV15 with TRBJ2-1, with TRBD1 matching 7 bases. Germline V gene data show CDR1 as LNHNV and CDR2 as YYDKDF (reference sequence). CDR3 length equals 17 residues. J lost 7 bases, V lost 3 bases, and 15 bases had no gene match. The CDR3 reads CATSRLFWSTGSNEQFF. As DNA, the CDR3 is TGTGCCACCAGCAGGCTGTTTTGGTCGACAGGGTCGAATGAGCAGTTCTTC.

The V and J genes are TRBV7-9 and TRBJ2-2; TRBD2 matches 7 bases. V shed 9 bases, J shed 3 bases, and the junction held 16 bases outside the gene matches. Germline CDR1 reads SEHNR; CDR2 reads FQNEAQ (reference sequence). There are 17 residues in the CDR3. CDR3 nucleotide sequence: TGTGCCAGAGAGGGAAGAAAGCGGGGAGGATACACCGGGGAGCTGTTTTTT. This codes for CAREGRKRGGYTGELFF.

The chain has TRBV3-1 and TRBJ2-6; 8 bases map to TRBD1. The CDR3 covers 18 residues. V was pared by 5 bases and J by 2 bases, with 11 bases of the junction left unmatched. Germline V CDR1 and CDR2: LGHDT, YNNKEL (reference sequence). CDR3 coding DNA: TGTGCCAGCAGCTATAGGGACAGGCCTTTCCCTGGGGCCAACGTCCTGACTTTC. Its protein is CASSYRDRPFPGANVLTF.

In this sample, this clonotype turned up many times. The chain joins TRBV20-1 to TRBJ2-5; perhaps D is TRBD1 or TRBD2 (5 bases each). CDR3 length equals 14 residues. V shed 6 bases and J shed 4 bases, with 18 bases lying between them. Germline V CDR1 and CDR2: DFQATT, SNEGSKA (reference sequence). In DNA, the CDR3 is TGCAGTGCACCCCGAGTCGGGGACGCAGAGACCCAGTACTTC. Translated, it gives CSAPRVGDAETQYF.

The rearrangement joins TRBV29-1 to TRBJ1-2; D ambiguous. This CDR3 has 12 amino acids. With 4 bases removed from V and 0 bases from J, the gap between germline ends came to 6 bases. Germline CDR1 and CDR2: SQVTM and ANQGSEA. CDR3 sequence: CSVGTANYGYTF. The CDR3 DNA is TGCAGCGTTGGGACGGCTAACTATGGCTACACCTTC.

The chain combines TRBV21-1 with TRBJ1-6; the table assigns TRBD1, which was not confirmed against the DNA. TRBV21-1 constitutes a pseudogene. The CDR3 spans 16 residues. DNA of the CDR3: TGTGCCAGCAGCAAAGCTGGGACAGGGGAAATTTCACCCCTCCACTTT. This gives the protein CASSKAGTGEISPLHF.

This clonotype was counted at least ten times. The gene calls are TRBV10-3 and TRBJ2-1; a possible D gene is TRBD2 (5 bases). Trimming shortened V by 4 bases and J by 9 bases, and 13 bases separated the two germline ends. Germline V gene sequence: CDR1 ENHRY, CDR2 SYGVKD. The CDR3 sequence is 13 residues long. The CDR3 nucleotides are TGTGCCATCAGTGTAGTGGTTGAGGGTGAGCAGTTCTTC. Amino acid sequence: CAISVVVEGEQFF.

This chain joins TRBV10-3 and TRBJ2-5; 7 bases fit TRBD2. The V gene end was trimmed by 5 bases and the J gene end by 0 bases; junction bases not matched to a gene: 0. The germline CDR1 and CDR2 sequences are ENHRY and SYGVKD. This CDR3 comprises 13 residues. For the CDR3, the DNA is TGTGCCATCAGTAGCGGGGACCAAGAGACCCAGTACTTC. Translating gives CAISSGDQETQYF.

This clonotype was observed at least ten times. This rearrangement joins TRBV2 to TRBJ2-1, with D possibly TRBD2 on 5 matching bases. The CDR3 is made up of 12 amino acids. Germline V gives CDR1 SNHLY, CDR2 FYNNEI. Deletions cut 3 bases from V and 5 bases from J, with 5 bases between. The CDR3 sequence is CASSDGNNEQFF. CDR3 DNA sequence: TGTGCCAGCAGTGACGGGAACAATGAGCAGTTCTTC.

This chain uses TRBV5-1 with TRBJ1-3; D may be TRBD1 (5 bases). This CDR3 region has 15 residues. Trimming pared 7 bases from V and 0 bases from J, leaving 14 bases between. The germline V gene encodes CDR1 SGHRS and CDR2 YFSETQ. The CDR3 region is CASRQGGNSGNTIYF. CDR3 DNA sequence: TGCGCCAGCCGGCAGGGCGGGAACTCTGGAAACACCATATATTTT.

V and J are TRBV18 and TRBJ1-2, with 8 bases aligning to TRBD1. The CDR3 covers 14 residues. Germline lookup yields CDR1 KGHSH and CDR2 LQKENI. Trimming cost V 6 bases and J 5 bases; bases outside gene matches: 8. DNA of the CDR3: TGTGCCAGCTCCCCCGACAGGGGTGGGTATGGCTACACCTTC. Translating it yields CASSPDRGGYGYTF.

This clonotype was counted a few times. This rearrangement joins TRBV20-1 to TRBJ2-1; TRBD1 matches 8 bases. From germline, CDR1 is DFQATT and CDR2 SNEGSKA (reference sequence). J was trimmed by 6 bases and V by 0 bases; bases with no gene match: 7. The CDR3 extends over 15 amino acids. For the CDR3, the DNA is TGCAGTGCTAGAGATCCCAGGGGGCGCCTCAATGAGCAGTTCTTC. It is translated as CSARDPRGRLNEQFF.

This clonotype was seen a handful of times. V usage is TRBV7-9 and J usage is TRBJ2-1; maybe TRBD2 (7 bases). V was clipped by 4 bases and J by 4 bases, with 17 bases between them. The CDR3 runs to 16 residues. Germline-derived CDR1 and CDR2 are SEHNR and FQNEAQ (reference sequence). In nucleotides, the CDR3 is TGTGCCAGCAGCTCGATTCGGGGGGCCAGGTACAATGAGCAGTTCTTC. Encoded protein: CASSSIRGARYNEQFF.

The chain links TRBV12-3 or TRBV12-4 to TRBJ1-5; the match to TRBD1 covers 8 bases. The CDR3 covers 15 residues. J gave up 7 bases and V 6 bases, and 11 bases lay outside the gene matches. This CDR3 is CASSRGQGSEQPQHF. Written as DNA, the CDR3 is TGTGCCAGCAGCAGAGGACAGGGCTCAGAACAGCCCCAGCATTTT.

This chain joins TRBV20-1 and TRBJ2-3; D possibly uses TRBD1 or TRBD2 (6 bases each). V shed 3 bases and J shed 7 bases, with 23 bases lying between them. Germline loops: CDR1 DFQATT, CDR2 SNEGSKA (reference sequence). This CDR3 has 16 amino acids. Written as DNA, the CDR3 is TGCAGTGCTAGTAGGGGGGTGTACTCAGCAGGTAATACGCAGTATTTT. It is translated as CSASRGVYSAGNTQYF.

This clonotype showed up many times. The CDR3 protein is CASSPDNPGQYNEQFF. In DNA, the CDR3 is TGCGCCAGCAGCCCAGATAACCCGGGACAGTACAATGAGCAGTTCTTC. J is TRBJ2-1 and V is TRBV4-1, with 7 bases identical to TRBD1. CDR1 MGHRA and CDR2 YSYEKL come from the germline V gene. J gave up 4 bases and V 4 bases, and 10 bases lay outside the gene matches. The CDR3 is made up of 16 amino acids.

This sequence joins TRBV5-1 and TRBJ2-7, with TRBD1 matching over 7 bases. The length of the CDR3 is 13 residues. From germline, CDR1 is SGHRS and CDR2 YFSETQ. With 3 bases clipped from V and 6 bases from J, the junction kept 6 bases outside the gene matches. The CDR3 spells CASSYQGGAEQYV. CDR3 bases: TGCGCCAGCAGCTACCAAGGGGGCGCCGAGCAGTACGTC.

This clonotype was recorded many times. V is TRBV20-1 and J is TRBJ1-1; possible D gene TRBD1, 5 bases. Germline V gives CDR1 DFQATT, CDR2 SNEGSKA (reference sequence). Trimming took 0 bases from V and 0 from J, leaving 8 bases between them. This CDR3 has 14 amino acids. CDR3 bases: TGCAGTGCTAGAGAGCAGGGCCTGAACACTGAAGCTTTCTTT. This sequence encodes CSAREQGLNTEAFF.

This chain uses TRBV4-1 with TRBJ2-3; 8 positions match TRBD1. The CDR3 is made up of 15 amino acids. Looked up from germline, CDR1 is MGHRA and CDR2 is YSYEKL. Germline trimming cut 3 bases from V and 4 bases from J; bases unmatched to any gene: 6. The CDR3 DNA sequence: TGCGCCAGCAGCCACCAGACAGGGGAGGCAGATACGCAGTATTTT. Amino acid sequence: CASSHQTGEADTQYF.

This clonotype was seen more than once but under ten times. The chain employs TRBV4-1 and TRBJ1-6; the match to TRBD1 covers 8 bases. The CDR3 contains 15 residues. V was pared by 4 bases and J by 9 bases, with 8 bases of the junction left unmatched. Germline V gene lookup returns CDR1 MGHRA and CDR2 YSYEKL. The CDR3: CASSRGTGKISPLHF. The CDR3 DNA sequence: TGCGCCAGCAGCCGCGGGACAGGAAAAATTTCACCCCTCCACTTT.

The chain joins TRBV9 to TRBJ2-3; TRBD2 is a possible D gene (5 bases). Germline V lookup: CDR1 SGDLS, CDR2 YYNGEE. The CDR3 length is 14 residues. The V gene lost 2 bases and the J gene lost 2 bases, with 9 bases spanning the gap. The CDR3 reads CASSVLAYTDTQYF. The CDR3 region has the DNA TGTGCCAGCAGCGTTCTAGCATACACAGATACGCAGTATTTT. The whole variable domain, filled in from reference TRBV9 and TRBJ2-3, reads DSGVTQTPKHLITATGQRVTLRCSPRSGDLSVYWYQQSLDQGLQFLIQYYNGEERAKGNILERFSAQQFPDLHSELNLSSLELGDSALYFCASSVLAYTDTQYFGPGTRLTVL.

J is TRBJ1-1 and V is TRBV5-5; the match to TRBD1 covers 7 bases. The CDR3 runs 15 residues. Germline-derived CDR1 and CDR2 are SGHKS and YYEKEE (reference sequence). V was pared by 4 bases and J by 0 bases, with 6 bases of the junction left unmatched. The CDR3 DNA follows: TGTGCCAGCAGCATACGGACAGGTATGAACACTGAAGCTTTCTTT. Translation gives CASSIRTGMNTEAFF. The complete variable domain, with remaining parts taken from reference TRBV5-5 and TRBJ1-1, reads DAGVTQSPTHLIKTRGQQVTLRCSPISGHKSVSWYQQVLGQGPQFIFQYYEKEERGRGNFPDRFSARQFPNYSSELNVNALLLGDSALYLCASSIRTGMNTEAFFGQGTRLTVV.